This T cell receptor beta chain comes out of a study of CD8 T cells in Susac syndrome. Study summary: Blood was drawn from patients with Susac syndrome. At that point, they were therapy-naive, on corticosteroids, or on intravenous immunoglobulin alone.

The table lists this clonotype with a count of one. After extraction with the RNeasy kit, about 0.45 to 1 ug of the RNA was reverse transcribed using random hexamers. The immunoSEQ assay covered 54 Vbeta and 13 Jbeta segments for CDR3. TCRdb passed the immunoSEQ multiplex PCR reads through MiXCR, listing each CDR3 protein once. The data show roughly 110,000 distinct CDR3 sequences, less than 95% seen once. V was pared by 0 bases and J by 8 bases, with 19 bases between. Germline loops: CDR1 WSHSY, CDR2 SAAADI. This CDR3 has 16 amino acids. The chain employs TRBV10-2 and TRBJ1-1, with D maybe TRBD1 (5 bases). The TCR originated in a human donor with Susac syndrome. Sequenced: CD8+ T cells from PBMCs. The DNA for the CDR3 is TGCGCCAGCAGTGAGTCTACGGCCGTTGTGTGGGGGGAAGCTTTCTTT. This translates into CASSESTAVVWGEAFF.